A single sample gave rise to the 22 T cell receptor beta chains below, sequenced in a study of cytomegalovirus exposure and HLA in healthy donors. A multiplex PCR was run with 60 Vbeta primers and 13 Jbeta primers. Libraries were prepared by immunoSEQ multiplex PCR; TCRdb keeps only in-frame clonotypes and omits some of them. The top ten clones hold 1.1% to 1.5% of a sample with around 170,000 clones, around 80% of them seen once. Sequences were obtained from PBMCs. These receptors were taken from a girl between 10 and 17 years old in good health and CMV-seropositive.

This clone appeared once. V usage is TRBV27 and J usage is TRBJ2-5; the D gene is possibly TRBD2 (6 bases). CDR3 length: 15 residues. Trimming stripped 3 bases from V and 4 bases from J, with 15 bases between. Per the germline V gene, CDR1 is MNHEY and CDR2 is SMNVEV (reference sequence). Written as DNA, the CDR3 is TGTGCCAGCAGTTTGGAGGGAAGCCCCCCAGAGACCCAGTACTTC. It yields the protein CASSLEGSPPETQYF.

V is TRBV10-1 and J is TRBJ1-1; 7 nucleotides align to TRBD1. CDR3 length: 17 residues. Trimming at V came to 0 bases and at J to 3 bases, leaving 10 bases not matched to a gene. From germline, CDR1 is WNHNN and CDR2 SYGVQD (reference sequence). CDR3 sequence reads: CASSESRTTQGDTEAFF. The CDR3 DNA sequence: TGCGCCAGCAGTGAGTCTCGGACCACCCAGGGGGACACTGAAGCTTTCTTT.

V is TRBV13 and J is TRBJ2-5; D is uncertain. Looked up from germline, CDR1 is PRHDT and CDR2 is FYEKMQ (reference sequence). The V end lost 1 base, the J end lost 2 bases, and 8 bases lay between the germline ends. The CDR3 spans 14 residues. The CDR3 DNA is TGTGCCAGCAGCTTAGTGACTGCGCAAGAGACCCAGTACTTC. It is translated as CASSLVTAQETQYF.

The V call is TRBV5-1, the J call TRBJ2-1, with TRBD1 matching over 9 bases. V was pared by 4 bases and J by 8 bases, with 10 bases of the junction left unmatched. From germline, CDR1 is SGHRS and CDR2 YFSETQ. The CDR3 extends over 15 amino acids. As DNA, the CDR3 is TGCGCCAGCAGCGACGGACAGGGGCTTTTGTATGAGCAGTTCTTC. This sequence encodes CASSDGQGLLYEQFF.

The gene calls are TRBV4-2 and TRBJ2-3; 11 positions agree with TRBD2. CDR1 is LGHNA, CDR2 YNFKEQ, per germline. V shed 1 base and J 5 bases; nucleotides not matched to a gene: 8. This CDR3 comprises 17 residues. This chain's CDR3 is CASSQVELAGVGDTQYF. The CDR3 nucleotides read TGTGCCAGCAGCCAAGTAGAACTAGCGGGAGTAGGAGATACGCAGTATTTT.

The table lists this clone with a few counts. The chain combines TRBV14 with TRBJ2-6; possibly TRBD2 for D (6 bases). V lost 5 bases and J lost 0, with 14 bases in between. CDR1 is SGHDN and CDR2 is FVKESK in the germline V gene. This CDR3 spans 17 amino acids. CDR3 protein: CASSGTSSSSGANVLTF. CDR3 DNA: TGTGCCAGCAGCGGGACTTCTTCTAGCTCTGGGGCCAACGTCCTGACTTTC.

This clone came up a few times. V and J are TRBV6-5 and TRBJ1-3; D is ambiguous. The V end lost 8 bases, the J end lost 4 bases, and 12 bases lay between the germline ends. CDR1 MNHEY and CDR2 SVGAGI come from the germline V gene. There are 13 residues in the CDR3. The CDR3 is CASGLGGGNTIYF. CDR3 bases: TGTGCCAGCGGTTTGGGCGGGGGAAACACCATATATTTT.

This rearrangement joins TRBV30 to TRBJ1-4, with D uncertain. Between the trimmed V and J ends, which lost 0 bases and 8 bases, there was a span of 13 bases. The CDR3 loop spans 14 amino acids. Germline V gives CDR1 GTSNPN, CDR2 SVGIG (reference sequence). The DNA of the CDR3 is TGTGCCTGGAGTGTAAACTCCGTGAAGGAAAAACTGTTTTTT. Protein product: CAWSVNSVKEKLFF.

The chain uses TRBV6-5 and TRBJ2-3, with D perhaps matching TRBD2 (5 bases). The length of the CDR3 is 14 residues. Germline CDR1 is MNHEY and CDR2 is SVGAGI. V was pared by 2 bases and J by 4 bases, with 10 bases between. Here the CDR3 reads CASSYRESSDTQYF. CDR3 bases: TGTGCCAGCAGTTACCGGGAAAGTTCAGATACGCAGTATTTT.

V gene TRBV2 combines with J gene TRBJ2-7; D may be TRBD2 (6 bases). The CDR3 length is 15 residues. V lost 6 bases to trimming and J lost 6 bases, with 21 bases between them. Germline CDR1 is SNHLY and CDR2 is FYNNEI. The CDR3 sequence: CASRGDLSRAGEQYF. The CDR3 DNA reads TGTGCCAGCAGGGGGGACTTGTCCCGCGCAGGCGAGCAGTACTTC.

The chain uses TRBV6-4 and TRBJ2-2; D not resolved. CDR3 length equals 14 residues. V shed 6 bases and J shed 4 bases, with 12 bases lying between them. Per the germline V gene, CDR1 is MRHNA and CDR2 is SNTAGT. Here the CDR3 reads CASSFLRSTGELFF. The CDR3, as DNA: TGTGCCAGCAGCTTTCTTCGCAGCACCGGGGAGCTGTTTTTT.

The V and J genes are TRBV5-6 and TRBJ1-3, with D perhaps TRBD1 (6 bases). V was shortened by 0 bases and J by 15 bases, with 10 bases between the two germline ends. Germline CDR1 reads SGHDT; CDR2 reads YYEEEE. The CDR3 spans 11 residues. CDR3 residues: CASSLEGTTYF. The DNA for the CDR3 is TGTGCCAGCAGCTTGGAGGGGACAACATATTTT.

The chain employs TRBV19 and TRBJ1-5, with a possible D match to TRBD1 (6 bases). CDR3 size: 16 residues. Germline CDR1 reads LNHDA; CDR2 reads SQIVND (reference sequence). The germline V and J ends were trimmed by 5 bases and 0 bases, with 14 bases remaining between them. In nucleotides, the CDR3 is TGTGCCAGTAGTCTGACAGGCTTATATAGCAATCAGCCCCAGCATTTT. This gives the protein CASSLTGLYSNQPQHF.

The rearrangement joins TRBV30 to TRBJ2-5; 7 nucleotides align to TRBD1. Germline lookup yields CDR1 GTSNPN and CDR2 SVGIG (reference sequence). The CDR3 spans 17 residues. J lost 5 bases, V lost 2 bases, and 17 bases had no gene match. CDR3 DNA: TGTGCCTGGAGTATCAACAGGGGAAGGGATAGTATCGAGACCCAGTACTTC. Protein sequence: CAWSINRGRDSIETQYF.

The V call is TRBV29-1, the J call TRBJ2-4, with D maybe TRBD1 (6 bases). V was cut by 8 bases and J by 15 bases, with 20 bases left in between. Germline lookup yields CDR1 SQVTM and CDR2 ANQGSEA. This CDR3 has 11 residues. The chain's CDR3 is CSHWGQEKMYF. The CDR3 DNA reads as TGCAGCCATTGGGGGCAGGAAAAGATGTACTTC. Variable domain in full (rest from reference TRBV29-1 and TRBJ2-4): SAVISQKPSRDICQRGTSLTIQCQVDSQVTMMFWYRQQPGQSLTLIATANQGSEATYESGFVIDKFPISRPNLTFSTLTVSNMSPEDSSIYLCSHWGQEKMYFGAGTRLSVL.

This sequence joins TRBV2 and TRBJ2-1, with 8 positions matching TRBD2. Per germline, CDR1 SNHLY and CDR2 FYNNEI. V dropped 6 bases and J dropped 8; count of bases not matched to a gene: 9. This CDR3 spans 14 amino acids. CDR3 bases: TGTGCCAGCAGAGGACTAGCCATTTTCGATGAGCAGTTCTTC. Encoded protein: CASRGLAIFDEQFF.

This chain joins TRBV19 and TRBJ2-1, with TRBD2 identical over 9 bases. Germline CDR1 is LNHDA and CDR2 is SQIVND (reference sequence). This CDR3 spans 15 amino acids. V shed 2 bases, J shed 4 bases, and the junction held 3 bases outside the gene matches. Here the CDR3 reads CASSISSGDYNEQFF. CDR3 coding DNA: TGTGCCAGTAGTATATCTAGCGGGGATTACAATGAGCAGTTCTTC.

The chain carries TRBV7-2 and TRBJ2-7; TRBD2 matches at 7 bases. From germline, CDR1 is SGHTA and CDR2 FQGNSA. Trimming removed 3 bases from V and 1 base from J; junction bases left unmatched: 6. The CDR3 totals 15 residues. The CDR3 sequence is CASSFRLAESYEQYF. CDR3 sequence (DNA): TGTGCCAGCAGCTTTAGACTAGCCGAATCCTACGAGCAGTACTTC.

The chain recombines TRBV5-1 with TRBJ1-2, with TRBD1 as a possible D gene (5 bases). The V gene's germline CDR1 is SGHRS and CDR2 YFSETQ. CDR3 length: 14 residues. Between the trimmed V and J ends, which lost 1 base and 0 bases, there was a span of 7 bases. For the CDR3, the DNA is TGCGCCAGCAGCTTGCTGACAGCTAACTATGGCTACACCTTC. It codes for CASSLLTANYGYTF.

This clone has more than one count but fewer than ten. The chain recombines TRBV21-1 with TRBJ2-3; the table assigns TRBD2, which was not confirmed against the DNA. TRBV21-1 is described as a pseudogene. CDR3 size: 17 residues. CDR3 protein: CASSTLAGGPGTDTQYF. The CDR3 region has the DNA TGTGCCAGCAGCACCTTAGCGGGAGGGCCGGGGACAGATACGCAGTATTTT.

The chain has TRBV11-2 and TRBJ2-1, with a possible D match to TRBD2 (6 bases). The V gene's germline CDR1 is SGHAT and CDR2 FQNNGV. V lost 4 bases, J lost 8 bases, and 18 bases lay in between. This CDR3 has 15 amino acids. As DNA, the CDR3 is TGTGCCAGCAGCTGGGGCGGGATAGTATCGGATGAGCAGTTCTTC. Its protein product is CASSWGGIVSDEQFF.

The chain couples TRBV25-1 to TRBJ2-1; D is unclear. Germline V gene lookup returns CDR1 MGHDK and CDR2 SYGVNS. The CDR3 runs to 13 residues. With 8 bases removed from V and 6 bases from J, the gap between germline ends came to 14 bases. Written as DNA, the CDR3 is TGTGCCAGCCGAAGTGGGCCCTTCAATGAGCAGTTCTTC. Protein sequence: CASRSGPFNEQFF.